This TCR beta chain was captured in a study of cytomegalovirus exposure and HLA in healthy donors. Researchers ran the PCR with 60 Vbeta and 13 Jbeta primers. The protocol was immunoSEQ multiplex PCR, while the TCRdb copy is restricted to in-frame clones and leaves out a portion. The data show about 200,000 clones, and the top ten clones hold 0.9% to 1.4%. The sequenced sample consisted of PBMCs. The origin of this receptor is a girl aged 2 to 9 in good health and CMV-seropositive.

Written as DNA, the CDR3 is TGTGCCAGCAGCCCCGACCGGACAGGGCGCGGCTACACCTTC. Amino acids: CASSPDRTGRGYTF. The genes are TRBV7-3 and TRBJ1-2, with 8 bases lining up with TRBD1. CDR1 SGHTA and CDR2 FQGTGA come from the germline V gene. This CDR3 has 14 amino acids. The V gene end was trimmed by 5 bases and the J gene end by 8 bases; junction bases not matched to a gene: 10.